This TCR beta chain was identified in a study of blood T cell repertoires in COVID-19. TCRdb's copy holds only in-frame clones and misses some; the assay was immunoSEQ multiplex PCR. The table shows about 190,000 clones, with roughly 80% occurring only once. The CDR3 extends over 15 amino acids. Looked up from germline, CDR1 is MGHDK and CDR2 is SYGVNS. The V end lost 6 bases, the J end lost 10 bases, and 19 bases lay between the germline ends. The rearrangement uses TRBV25-1 and TRBJ1-6; D uncertain. The sample comprised peripheral blood. The sequence was obtained from a woman in her fifties or sixties with acute or convalescent COVID-19. CDR3 region: CASRPTEQKASPLHF. DNA for the CDR3: TGTGCCAGCAGACCAACGGAGCAAAAGGCGTCACCCCTCCACTTT. Combining the CDR3 with reference TRBV25-1 and TRBJ1-6 gives the whole variable domain EADIYQTPRYLVIGTGKKITLECSQTMGHDKMYWYQQDPGMELHLIHYSYGVNSTEKGDLSSESTVSRIRTEHFPLTLESARPSHTSQYLCASRPTEQKASPLHFGNGTRLTVT.